What follows is one T cell receptor beta chain and its context. This specimen belongs to a study of blood T cell repertoires in COVID-19. Study context: The samples span acute and convalescent COVID-19 from the United States, Italy and Spain. T cells, B-cell-depleted T cells, or PBMCs provided the cDNA or gDNA that served as material.

The CDR3 has 15 residues. Per germline, CDR1 MNHEY and CDR2 SVGEGT. The junction had 3 bases not matched to a gene; V was cut back by 0 bases and J by 4 bases. Original handling: Amplification from reference gene primers served as the basis for estimated nucleated cell counts. The method was immunoSEQ multiplex PCR; TCRdb's version includes in-frame clones alone and lacks a portion of them. That table furnishes V, J and clone size, whereas the DNA furnished D and trimming. This sample has roughly 190,000 clones, with roughly 80% found just once. The receptor was isolated from a man in his sixties with acute or convalescent COVID-19. V and J are TRBV6-2 or TRBV6-3 and TRBJ1-5, with TRBD1 matching over 7 bases. The sequencing input was peripheral blood. CDR3 region: CASSYSRGPNQPQHF. CDR3 nucleotide sequence: TGTGCCAGCAGTTACTCTAGGGGGCCGAATCAGCCCCAGCATTTT.